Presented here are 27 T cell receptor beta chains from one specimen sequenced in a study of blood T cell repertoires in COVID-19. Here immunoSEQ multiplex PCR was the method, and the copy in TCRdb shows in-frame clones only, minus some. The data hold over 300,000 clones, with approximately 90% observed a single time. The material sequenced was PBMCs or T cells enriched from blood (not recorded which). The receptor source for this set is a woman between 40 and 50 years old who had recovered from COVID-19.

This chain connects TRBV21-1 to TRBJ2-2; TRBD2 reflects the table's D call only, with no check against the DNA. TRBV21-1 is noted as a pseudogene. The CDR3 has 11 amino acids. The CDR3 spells CASRGRPKLFF. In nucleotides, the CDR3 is TGTGCCAGCAGAGGGAGACCCAAGCTGTTTTTT.

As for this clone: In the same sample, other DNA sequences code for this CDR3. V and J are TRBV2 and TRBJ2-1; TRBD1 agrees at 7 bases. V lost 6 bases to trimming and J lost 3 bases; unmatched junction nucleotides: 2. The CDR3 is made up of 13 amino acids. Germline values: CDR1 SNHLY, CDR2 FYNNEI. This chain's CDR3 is CASSGDSYNEQFF. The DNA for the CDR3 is TGTGCCAGCAGCGGGGACAGCTACAATGAGCAGTTCTTC.

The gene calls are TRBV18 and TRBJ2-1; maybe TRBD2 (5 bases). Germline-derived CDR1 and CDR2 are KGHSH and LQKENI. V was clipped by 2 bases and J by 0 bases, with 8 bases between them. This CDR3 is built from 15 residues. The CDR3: CASSPSGVSYNEQFF. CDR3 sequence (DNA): TGTGCCAGCTCACCATCCGGGGTCTCCTACAATGAGCAGTTCTTC.

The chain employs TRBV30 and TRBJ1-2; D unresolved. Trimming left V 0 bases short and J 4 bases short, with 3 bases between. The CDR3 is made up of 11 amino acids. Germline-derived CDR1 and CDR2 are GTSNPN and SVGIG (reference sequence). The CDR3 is CAWSVSYGYTF. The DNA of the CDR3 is TGTGCCTGGAGTGTCAGCTATGGCTACACCTTC.

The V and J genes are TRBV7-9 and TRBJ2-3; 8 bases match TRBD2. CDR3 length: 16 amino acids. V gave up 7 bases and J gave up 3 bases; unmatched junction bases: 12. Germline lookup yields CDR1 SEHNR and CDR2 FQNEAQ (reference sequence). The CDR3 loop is CASIPGSGSRTDTQYF. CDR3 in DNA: TGTGCCAGCATCCCAGGGAGCGGGAGCAGGACAGATACGCAGTATTTT. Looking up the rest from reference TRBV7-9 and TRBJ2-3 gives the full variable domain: DTGVSQNPRHKITKRGQNVTFRCDPISEHNRLYWYRQTLGQGPEFLTYFQNEAQLEKSRLLSDRFSAERPKGSFSTLEIQRTEQGDSAMYLCASIPGSGSRTDTQYFGPGTRLTVL.

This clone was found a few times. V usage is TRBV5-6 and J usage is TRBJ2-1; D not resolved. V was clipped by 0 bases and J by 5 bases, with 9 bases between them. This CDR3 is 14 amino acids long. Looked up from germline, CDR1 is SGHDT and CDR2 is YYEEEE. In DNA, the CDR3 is TGTGCCAGCAGCTTGGGTGATAAGCACAATGAGCAGTTCTTC. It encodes CASSLGDKHNEQFF. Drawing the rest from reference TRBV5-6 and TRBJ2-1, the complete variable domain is DAGVTQSPTHLIKTRGQQVTLRCSPKSGHDTVSWYQQALGQGPQFIFQYYEEEERQRGNFPDRFSGHQFPNYSSELNVNALLLGDSALYLCASSLGDKHNEQFFGPGTRLTVL.

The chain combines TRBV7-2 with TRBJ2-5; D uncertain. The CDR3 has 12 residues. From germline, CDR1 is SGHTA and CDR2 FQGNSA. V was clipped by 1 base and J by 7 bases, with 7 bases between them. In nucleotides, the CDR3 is TGTGCCAGCAGCTTAGATTCAGGGACCCAGTACTTC. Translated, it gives CASSLDSGTQYF.

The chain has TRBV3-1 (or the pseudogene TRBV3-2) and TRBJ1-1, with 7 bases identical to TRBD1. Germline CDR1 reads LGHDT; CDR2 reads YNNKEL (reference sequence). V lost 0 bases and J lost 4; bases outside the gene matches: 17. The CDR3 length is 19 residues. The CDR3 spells CASSQDLPAGGTTSTEAFF. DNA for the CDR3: TGTGCCAGCAGCCAAGATCTGCCGGCAGGGGGGACCACGAGCACTGAAGCTTTCTTT.

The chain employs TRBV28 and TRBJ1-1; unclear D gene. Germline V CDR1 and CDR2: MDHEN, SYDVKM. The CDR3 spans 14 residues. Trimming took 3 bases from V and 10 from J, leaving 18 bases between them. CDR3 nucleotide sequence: TGTGCCAGCAGTTTTTCCCGGACCTGGCGGGGAGCTTTCTTT. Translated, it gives CASSFSRTWRGAFF.

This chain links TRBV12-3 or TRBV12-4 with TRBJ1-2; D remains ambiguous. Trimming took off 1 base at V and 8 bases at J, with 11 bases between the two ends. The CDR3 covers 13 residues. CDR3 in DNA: TGTGCCAGCAGTTTAGTCGGAGGGTCCGGCTACACCTTC. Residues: CASSLVGGSGYTF.

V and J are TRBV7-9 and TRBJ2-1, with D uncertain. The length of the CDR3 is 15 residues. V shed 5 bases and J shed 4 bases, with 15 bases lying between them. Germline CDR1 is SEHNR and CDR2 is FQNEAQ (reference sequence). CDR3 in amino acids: CASSGRFPNYNEQFF. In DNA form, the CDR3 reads TGTGCCAGCAGCGGTCGGTTCCCGAATTACAATGAGCAGTTCTTC. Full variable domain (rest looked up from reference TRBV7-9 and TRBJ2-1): DTGVSQNPRHKITKRGQNVTFRCDPISEHNRLYWYRQTLGQGPEFLTYFQNEAQLEKSRLLSDRFSAERPKGSFSTLEIQRTEQGDSAMYLCASSGRFPNYNEQFFGPGTRLTVL.

The CDR3 reads CASRGVYQPQHF. The CDR3 DNA is TGTGCCAGCAGGGGAGTCTATCAGCCCCAGCATTTT. V gene TRBV28 combines with J gene TRBJ1-5, with D unclear. This CDR3 is built from 12 residues. The germline V and J ends were trimmed by 6 bases and 5 bases, with 8 bases remaining between them. In germline, CDR1 is MDHEN, CDR2 SYDVKM.

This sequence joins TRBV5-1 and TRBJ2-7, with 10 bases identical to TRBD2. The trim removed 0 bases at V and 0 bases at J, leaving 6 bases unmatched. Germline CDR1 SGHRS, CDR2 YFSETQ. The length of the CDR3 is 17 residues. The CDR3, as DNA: TGCGCCAGCAGCTTGGTGATAGCGGGAGGACCCTCCTACGAGCAGTACTTC. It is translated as CASSLVIAGGPSYEQYF.

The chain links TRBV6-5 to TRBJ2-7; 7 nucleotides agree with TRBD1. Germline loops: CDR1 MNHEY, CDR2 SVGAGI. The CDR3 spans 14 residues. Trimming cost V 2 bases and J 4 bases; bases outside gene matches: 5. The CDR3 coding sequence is TGTGCCAGCAGTTACAGGGGGCAAATGTACGAGCAGTACTTC. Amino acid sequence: CASSYRGQMYEQYF.

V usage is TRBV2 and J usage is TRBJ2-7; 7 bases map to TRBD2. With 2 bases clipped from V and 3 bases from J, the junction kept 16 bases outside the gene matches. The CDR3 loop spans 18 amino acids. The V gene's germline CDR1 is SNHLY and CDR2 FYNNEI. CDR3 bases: TGTGCCAGCAGTGAATGGCAAGGGCGGGGGTATACAATCTACGAGCAGTACTTC. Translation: CASSEWQGRGYTIYEQYF. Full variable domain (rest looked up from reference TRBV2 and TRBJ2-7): EPEVTQTPSHQVTQMGQEVILRCVPISNHLYFYWYRQILGQKVEFLVSFYNNEISEKSEIFDDQFSVERPDGSNFTLKIRSTKLEDSAMYFCASSEWQGRGYTIYEQYFGPGTRLTVT.

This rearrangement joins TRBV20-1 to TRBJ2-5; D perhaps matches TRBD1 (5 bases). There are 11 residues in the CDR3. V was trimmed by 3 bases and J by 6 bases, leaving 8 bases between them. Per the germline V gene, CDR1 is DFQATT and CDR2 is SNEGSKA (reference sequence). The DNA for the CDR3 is TGCAGTGCTAGCAGGGATCAGACCCAGTACTTC. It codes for CSASRDQTQYF.

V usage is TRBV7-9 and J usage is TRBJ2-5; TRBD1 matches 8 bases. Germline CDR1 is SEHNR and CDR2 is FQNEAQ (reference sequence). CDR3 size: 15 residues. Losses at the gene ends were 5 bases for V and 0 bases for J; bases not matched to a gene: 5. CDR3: CASSPDRVDQETQYF. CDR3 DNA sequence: TGTGCCAGCAGCCCGGACAGGGTGGACCAAGAGACCCAGTACTTC. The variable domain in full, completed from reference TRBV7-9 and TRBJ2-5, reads DTGVSQNPRHKITKRGQNVTFRCDPISEHNRLYWYRQTLGQGPEFLTYFQNEAQLEKSRLLSDRFSAERPKGSFSTLEIQRTEQGDSAMYLCASSPDRVDQETQYFGPGTRLLVL.

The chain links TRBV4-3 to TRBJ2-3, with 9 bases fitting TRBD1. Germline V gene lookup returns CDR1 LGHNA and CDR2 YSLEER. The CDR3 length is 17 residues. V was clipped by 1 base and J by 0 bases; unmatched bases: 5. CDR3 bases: TGCGCCAGCAGCCAAGTCGCGGGACAGGGCAGCACAGATACGCAGTATTTT. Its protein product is CASSQVAGQGSTDTQYF.

The CDR3 reads CASSLTGQGPEAFF. The CDR3 bases are TGTGCCAGCAGTTTAACTGGACAGGGGCCTGAAGCTTTCTTT. The J gene is TRBJ1-1, the V gene TRBV28, with TRBD1 identical over 9 bases. Germline CDR1 and CDR2: MDHEN and SYDVKM. The CDR3 consists of 14 residues. Unmatched junction bases numbered 4, after V lost 2 bases and J lost 6 bases.

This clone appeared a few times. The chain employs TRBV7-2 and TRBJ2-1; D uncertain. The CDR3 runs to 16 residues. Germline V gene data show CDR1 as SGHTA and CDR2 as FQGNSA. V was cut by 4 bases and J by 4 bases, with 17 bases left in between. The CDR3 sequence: CASSSIILLTYNEQFF. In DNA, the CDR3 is TGTGCCAGCAGCTCTATAATTCTCCTAACGTACAATGAGCAGTTCTTC.

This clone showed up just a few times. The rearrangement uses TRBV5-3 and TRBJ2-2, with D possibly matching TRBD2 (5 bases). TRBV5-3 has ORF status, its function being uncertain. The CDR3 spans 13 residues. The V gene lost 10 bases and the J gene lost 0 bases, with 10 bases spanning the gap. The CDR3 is CAQRRPNTGELFF. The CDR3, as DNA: TGTGCCCAGCGGCGGCCGAACACCGGGGAGCTGTTTTTT.

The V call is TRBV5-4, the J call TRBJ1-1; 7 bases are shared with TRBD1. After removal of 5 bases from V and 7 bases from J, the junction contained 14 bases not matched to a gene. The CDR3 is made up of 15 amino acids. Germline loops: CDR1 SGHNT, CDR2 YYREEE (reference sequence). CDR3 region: CASRQGTAVIGEAFF. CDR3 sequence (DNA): TGTGCCAGCAGACAGGGGACAGCGGTCATAGGTGAAGCTTTCTTT.

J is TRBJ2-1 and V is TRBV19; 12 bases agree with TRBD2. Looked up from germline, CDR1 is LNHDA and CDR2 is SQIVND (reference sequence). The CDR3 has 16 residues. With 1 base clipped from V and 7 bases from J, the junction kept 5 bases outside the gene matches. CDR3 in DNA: TGTGCCAGTAGTATAGGCTGGACTAGCGGGACGAATGAGCAGTTCTTC. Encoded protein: CASSIGWTSGTNEQFF.

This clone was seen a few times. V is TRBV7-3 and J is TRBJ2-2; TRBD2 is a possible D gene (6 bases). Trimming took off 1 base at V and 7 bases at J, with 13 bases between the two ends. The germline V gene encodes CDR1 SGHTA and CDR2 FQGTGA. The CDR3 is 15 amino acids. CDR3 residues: CASSLNRGTVGELFF. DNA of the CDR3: TGTGCCAGCAGCTTAAATCGGGGGACGGTCGGGGAGCTGTTTTTT.

The CDR3 spells CASRSSGWGGELFF. The CDR3, as DNA: TGTGCCAGTAGGAGTAGCGGGTGGGGCGGGGAGCTGTTTTTT. The chain carries TRBV19 and TRBJ2-2; TRBD2 aligns across 7 bases. Germline V lookup: CDR1 LNHDA, CDR2 SQIVND (reference sequence). The V gene end was trimmed by 6 bases and the J gene end by 7 bases; junction bases not matched to a gene: 8. The CDR3 consists of 14 residues.

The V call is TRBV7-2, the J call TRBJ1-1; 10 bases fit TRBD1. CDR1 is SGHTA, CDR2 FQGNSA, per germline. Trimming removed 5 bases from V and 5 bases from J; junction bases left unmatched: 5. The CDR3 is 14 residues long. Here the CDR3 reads CASSPDRGRTEAFF. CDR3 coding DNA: TGTGCCAGCAGCCCAGACAGGGGGCGGACTGAAGCTTTCTTT. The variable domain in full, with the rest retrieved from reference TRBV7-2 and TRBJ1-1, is GAGVSQSPSNKVTEKGKDVELRCDPISGHTALYWYRQSLGQGLEFLIYFQGNSAPDKSGLPSDRFSAERTGGSVSTLTIQRTQQEDSAVYLCASSPDRGRTEAFFGQGTRLTVV.

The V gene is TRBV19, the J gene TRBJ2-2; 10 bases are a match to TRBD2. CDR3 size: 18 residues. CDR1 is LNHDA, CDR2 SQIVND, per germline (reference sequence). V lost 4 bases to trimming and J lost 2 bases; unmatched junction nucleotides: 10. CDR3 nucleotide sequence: TGTGCCAGTAGTAAGTTGGCTAGCGGGGGTCTCAACACCGGGGAGCTGTTTTTT. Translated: CASSKLASGGLNTGELFF. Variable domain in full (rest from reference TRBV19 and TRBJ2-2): DGGITQSPKYLFRKEGQNVTLSCEQNLNHDAMYWYRQDPGQGLRLIYYSQIVNDFQKGDIAEGYSVSREKKESFPLTVTSAQKNPTAFYLCASSKLASGGLNTGELFFGEGSRLTVL.